These 8 T cell receptor beta chains share one sample of origin, sequenced in a study of CD8+ T cells in alopecia areata. Extracted RNA was reverse transcribed, and the resulting cDNA served as sequencing template. Only in-frame clones appear in the TCRdb table, and some are missing; sequencing was by immunoSEQ multiplex PCR. The top ten clones hold about 15% of a sample with under 85,000 clones, under 55% of them seen once. Sequencing was performed on CD8+ T cells sorted from blood, taken at week 0. These receptors were obtained from a human donor with alopecia areata.

The sample holds a few counts of this clone. V gene TRBV16 combines with J gene TRBJ1-1; D not certain. Germline loops: CDR1 KGHSY, CDR2 FQNENV. V gave up 4 bases and J gave up 7 bases, with 7 bases separating them. The CDR3 is 11 amino acids. The CDR3 nucleotides are TGTGCCAGCAGCCTAAAGTATGAAGCTTTCTTT. This gives the protein CASSLKYEAFF.

This clone was detected only a few times. The sample has other DNA sequences that encode this CDR3 too. The chain has TRBV29-1 and TRBJ2-2, with unresolved D. CDR1 is SQVTM and CDR2 is ANQGSEA in the germline V gene. The V end lost 2 bases, the J end lost 2 bases, and 6 bases lay between the germline ends. This CDR3 spans 13 amino acids. The CDR3 DNA sequence: TGCAGCGTTGAAACTCCAAACACCGGGGAGCTGTTTTTT. Translated, it gives CSVETPNTGELFF.

This clone was seen more than once but under ten times. V and J are TRBV29-1 and TRBJ2-3, with a weak D call TRBD1 (6 bases). The germline gives CDR1 SQVTM, CDR2 ANQGSEA. Trimming stripped 7 bases from V and 3 bases from J, with 17 bases between. The CDR3 is 14 residues long. The CDR3 reads CSAAPQGLTDTQYF. The CDR3 DNA is TGCAGCGCAGCTCCTCAGGGGCTGACAGATACGCAGTATTTT.

The chain joins TRBV30 to TRBJ2-1; tentative D call: TRBD2 (6 bases). V was shortened by 0 bases and J by 4 bases, with 13 bases between the two germline ends. CDR1 and CDR2 from the germline V gene are GTSNPN and SVGIG (reference sequence). The CDR3 extends over 15 amino acids. The CDR3 reads CAWSVLGGKYNEQFF. The CDR3 nucleotides read TGTGCCTGGAGTGTACTCGGCGGGAAGTACAATGAGCAGTTCTTC.

A few counts support this clone. The genes are TRBV7-9 and TRBJ2-7; D gene ambiguous. The CDR3 covers 11 residues. The germline V gene has CDR1 SEHNR and CDR2 FQNEAQ (reference sequence). V lost 4 bases to trimming and J lost 7 bases, with 8 bases between them. For the CDR3, the DNA is TGTGCCAGCAGCTCCCTTCCGGAGCAGTACTTC. Translated, it gives CASSSLPEQYF.

This clone was seen more than once but under ten times. The CDR3 protein is CASSPRDRVIDEQYF. In nucleotides, the CDR3 is TGTGCCAGCAGCCCCCGGGACAGGGTAATAGACGAGCAGTACTTC. The chain joins TRBV7-9 to TRBJ2-7; TRBD1 matches 9 bases. The V gene's germline CDR1 is SEHNR and CDR2 FQNEAQ (reference sequence). CDR3 size: 15 residues. V was pared by 5 bases and J by 5 bases, with 10 bases of the junction left unmatched.

V is TRBV11-2 and J is TRBJ2-2, with D uncertain. Germline loops: CDR1 SGHAT, CDR2 FQNNGV. There are 11 residues in the CDR3. Trimming removed 8 bases from V and 3 bases from J, with 4 bases in between. The CDR3 nucleotides are TGTGCCAGCCGCTACACCGGGGAGCTGTTTTTT. Translation: CASRYTGELFF.

This chain joins TRBV20-1 and TRBJ2-2; D gene unclear. The CDR3 is 10 residues long. Germline CDR1 reads DFQATT; CDR2 reads SNEGSKA (reference sequence). V gave up 0 bases and J gave up 7 bases, with 0 bases separating them. The DNA of the CDR3 is TGCAGTGCTAGAGACGGGGAGCTGTTTTTT. This gives the protein CSARDGELFF.